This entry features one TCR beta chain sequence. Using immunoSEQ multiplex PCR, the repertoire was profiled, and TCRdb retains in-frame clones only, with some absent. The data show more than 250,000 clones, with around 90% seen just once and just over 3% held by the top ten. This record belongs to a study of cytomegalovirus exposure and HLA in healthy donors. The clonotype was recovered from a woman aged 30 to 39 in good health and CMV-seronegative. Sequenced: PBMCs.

The CDR3 loop is CATSRDLNTDTQYF. DNA of the CDR3: TGTGCCACCAGCAGAGATCTTAACACAGATACGCAGTATTTT. The chain uses TRBV15 and TRBJ2-3; D is undetermined. The CDR3 consists of 14 residues. V shed 0 bases and J shed 2 bases, with 6 bases lying between them. In germline, CDR1 is LNHNV, CDR2 YYDKDF (reference sequence).